The subject of this entry is one T cell receptor (beta chain). The data belong to a study of preoperative IRX-2 immunotherapy in early breast cancer. V lost 3 bases to trimming and J lost 8 bases; unmatched junction nucleotides: 6. This CDR3 region has 14 residues. Germline values: CDR1 SGHVS, CDR2 FNYEAQ. Documented treatment: preoperative locoregional IRX-2 cytokine immunotherapy. This phase Ib study tested locoregional IRX-2 cytokine immunotherapy given before surgery. Only in-frame clones appear in the TCRdb table, and some are missing; sequencing was by immunoSEQ multiplex PCR. The sample records roughly 34,000 clones, roughly 89% being singletons.

The chain is built from TRBV7-6 and TRBJ2-1; 8 bases align to TRBD2. The sequencing here drew on tumor tissue, taken after IRX-2 immunotherapy. The clonotype originates from a human donor with breast cancer. This chain's CDR3 is CASSFVAGPDEQFF. The CDR3 DNA is TGTGCCAGCAGCTTCGTAGCGGGACCCGATGAGCAGTTCTTC.